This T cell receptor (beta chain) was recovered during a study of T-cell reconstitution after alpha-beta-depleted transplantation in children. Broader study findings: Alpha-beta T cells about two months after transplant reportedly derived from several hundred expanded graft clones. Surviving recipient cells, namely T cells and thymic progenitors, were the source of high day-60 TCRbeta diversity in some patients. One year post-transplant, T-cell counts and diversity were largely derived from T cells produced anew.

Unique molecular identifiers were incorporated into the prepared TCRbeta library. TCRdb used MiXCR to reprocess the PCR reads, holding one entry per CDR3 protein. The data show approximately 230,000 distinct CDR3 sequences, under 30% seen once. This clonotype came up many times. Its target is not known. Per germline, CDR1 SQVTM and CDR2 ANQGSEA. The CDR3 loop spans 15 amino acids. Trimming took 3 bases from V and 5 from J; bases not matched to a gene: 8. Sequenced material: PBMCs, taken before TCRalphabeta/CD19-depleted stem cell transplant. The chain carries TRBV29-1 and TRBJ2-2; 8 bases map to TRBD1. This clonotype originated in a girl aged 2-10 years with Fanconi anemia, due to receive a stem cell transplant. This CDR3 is CSVDHTGGPTGELFF. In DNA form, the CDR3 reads TGCAGCGTTGACCATACAGGGGGGCCGACCGGGGAGCTGTTTTTT.